The 12 T cell receptor beta chains listed next were all sequenced from one sample in a study of T-cell reconstitution after alpha-beta-depleted transplantation in children. The TCRbeta library was prepared with unique molecular identifiers. TCRdb re-called the PCR reads through MiXCR, storing one row per CDR3 protein. The table lists roughly 120,000 distinct CDR3 sequences, approximately 22% of them singletons. The material sequenced was PBMCs, mostly from graft donor cells, taken 180 days after TCRalphabeta/CD19-depleted stem cell transplant. The receptors were gathered from a male patient under 10 years old who had a stem cell transplant for chronic granulomatous disease, so the T cells may come from the graft donor.

The chain employs TRBV12-3 or TRBV12-4 and TRBJ2-5; unclear D gene. With 2 bases removed from V and 1 base from J, the gap between germline ends came to 8 bases. The CDR3 covers 14 residues. The CDR3 here is CASSLMGSQETQYF. The DNA of the CDR3 is TGTGCCAGCAGTTTAATGGGGTCCCAAGAGACCCAGTACTTC.

The chain has TRBV10-3 and TRBJ2-4; a weak D match, TRBD1 (5 bases). This CDR3 is 16 amino acids long. The V and J ends lost 0 bases and 0 bases respectively, with 9 bases between them. Germline CDR1 is ENHRY and CDR2 is SYGVKD. CDR3 in amino acids: CAISESPQGAKNIQYF. The CDR3 DNA reads as TGTGCCATCAGTGAGTCCCCCCAGGGAGCCAAAAACATTCAGTACTTC.

This clonotype was observed a handful of times. V is TRBV7-2 and J is TRBJ2-1, with D tentatively TRBD1 (5 bases). The CDR3 length is 12 residues. CDR1 and CDR2 from the germline V gene are SGHTA and FQGNSA. Trimming removed 2 bases from V and 10 bases from J, with 9 bases in between. The CDR3 here is CASSLLTEEQFF. The CDR3 nucleotides are TGTGCCAGCAGCTTACTGACAGAAGAGCAGTTCTTC.

This chain connects TRBV11-2 to TRBJ2-1; 11 bases agree with TRBD2. V shed 6 bases, J shed 8 bases, and the junction held 9 bases outside the gene matches. CDR1 and CDR2 from the germline V gene are SGHAT and FQNNGV. This CDR3 spans 15 amino acids. The CDR3 here is CASRRITSGRDEQFF. As DNA, the CDR3 is TGTGCCAGCAGGCGTATCACTAGCGGGAGAGATGAGCAGTTCTTC.

There are a few counts of this clonotype. The chain uses TRBV12-3 or TRBV12-4 and TRBJ2-7; 7 nucleotides match TRBD1. With 6 bases clipped from V and 5 bases from J, the junction kept 13 bases outside the gene matches. The CDR3 spans 15 residues. The CDR3 reads CASSFVTGESHEQYF. In DNA, the CDR3 is TGTGCCAGCAGCTTTGTAACAGGGGAGTCCCACGAGCAGTACTTC.

This clonotype was counted a few times. The chain carries TRBV7-2 and TRBJ2-7, with D unclear. The CDR3 has 11 residues. Deletions cut 5 bases from V and 3 bases from J, with 5 bases between. Germline V gene lookup returns CDR1 SGHTA and CDR2 FQGNSA. DNA of the CDR3: TGTGCCAGCAGCGGTTTCTACGAGCAGTACTTC. This gives the protein CASSGFYEQYF.

This clonotype was detected only a few times. The J gene is TRBJ2-1, the V gene TRBV4-3; no firm D call. The CDR3 runs to 15 residues. CDR1 LGHNA and CDR2 YSLEER come from the germline V gene. Trimming took off 4 bases at V and 0 bases at J, with 10 bases between the two ends. The CDR3 nucleotides are TGCGCCAGCAGCCCGGACGGTAGCTCCTACAATGAGCAGTTCTTC. Translation: CASSPDGSSYNEQFF.

This chain joins TRBV4-3 and TRBJ1-2, with D possibly being TRBD1 (5 bases). Germline values: CDR1 LGHNA, CDR2 YSLEER. This CDR3 is built from 14 residues. Trimming took off 2 bases at V and 4 bases at J, with 11 bases between the two ends. CDR3 sequence: CASSQQGIGYGYTF. Written as DNA, the CDR3 is TGCGCCAGCAGCCAACAGGGTATAGGCTATGGCTACACCTTC.

There are many counts of this clonotype. The chain is built from TRBV7-9 and TRBJ2-7, with 8 bases lining up with TRBD1. With 3 bases clipped from V and 5 bases from J, the junction kept 3 bases outside the gene matches. Germline CDR1 reads SEHNR; CDR2 reads FQNEAQ (reference sequence). The CDR3 sequence is 13 residues long. The DNA for the CDR3 is TGTGCCAGCAGCTTCCAGGGGGCGGACGAGCAGTACTTC. This gives the protein CASSFQGADEQYF.

This clonotype was found a few times. The V call is TRBV6-1, the J call TRBJ2-7; 11 positions match TRBD1. The CDR3 covers 14 residues. The V and J ends lost 7 bases and 4 bases, in that order; junction bases with no gene match: 6. CDR1 is MNHNS, CDR2 SASEGT, per germline. The chain's CDR3 is CASKGTGGMYEQYF. The CDR3 nucleotides are TGTGCCAGCAAAGGGACAGGGGGTATGTACGAGCAGTACTTC.

The sample holds many counts of this clonotype. The V gene is TRBV24-1, the J gene TRBJ2-2; D not resolved. Germline assignment: CDR1 KGHDR and CDR2 SFDVKD. This CDR3 has 14 residues. The germline V and J ends were trimmed by 8 bases and 1 base, with 10 bases remaining between them. In nucleotides, the CDR3 is TGTGCCACCAAGAATGAACTGAACACCGGGGAGCTGTTTTTT. It encodes CATKNELNTGELFF.

This clonotype was found many times. J is TRBJ1-6 and V is TRBV7-9; D possibly corresponds to TRBD1 (6 bases). Trimming cost V 1 base and J 9 bases, with 13 bases left between them. The CDR3 contains 15 residues. CDR1 is SEHNR and CDR2 is FQNEAQ in the germline V gene (reference sequence). The CDR3 sequence: CASSLEGTLSSPLHF. The CDR3, as DNA: TGTGCCAGCAGCTTAGAGGGGACACTATCTTCACCCCTCCACTTT.